This section outlines one T cell receptor beta chain sequence together with its context. As yet, its antigen is unknown. Generated by immunoSEQ multiplex PCR, the TCRdb table keeps only in-frame clones and is missing some. This table has approximately 1,500,000 clones, approximately 97% appearing once. The data are from a study of shared clonotypes between healthy human individuals. Broader study findings: The four-donor shared clonotypes exceeded non-shared clonotypes in generation probability, with non-shared ones scoring lower.

The receptor's source is a man aged 25 to 40 in good health. Input material: naive CD4+ T cells sorted from blood. Subset noted: CD45RA+ positively selected.

The DNA for the CDR3 is TGTGCCAGCAGTCCGGGATTCCCCTACGAGCAGTACTTC. Its protein product is CASSPGFPYEQYF. The rearrangement uses TRBV28 and TRBJ2-7, with D tentatively TRBD2 (5 bases). Trimming removed 5 bases at V and 2 bases at J, with 10 bases between. Per the germline V gene, CDR1 is MDHEN and CDR2 is SYDVKM. The CDR3 runs to 13 residues.